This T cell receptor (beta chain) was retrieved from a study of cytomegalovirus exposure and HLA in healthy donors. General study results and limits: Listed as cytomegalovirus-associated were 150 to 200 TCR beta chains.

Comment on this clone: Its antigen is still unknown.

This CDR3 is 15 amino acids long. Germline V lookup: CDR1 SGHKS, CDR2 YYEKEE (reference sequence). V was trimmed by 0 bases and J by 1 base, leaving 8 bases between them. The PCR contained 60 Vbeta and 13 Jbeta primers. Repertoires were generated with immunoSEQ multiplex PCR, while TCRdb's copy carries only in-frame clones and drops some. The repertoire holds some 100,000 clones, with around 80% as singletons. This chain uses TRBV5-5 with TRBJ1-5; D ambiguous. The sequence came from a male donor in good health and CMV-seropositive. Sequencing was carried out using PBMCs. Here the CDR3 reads CASSLAPQSNQPQHF. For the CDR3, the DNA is TGTGCCAGCAGCTTGGCCCCGCAGAGCAATCAGCCCCAGCATTTT.